This T cell receptor (beta chain) was observed in a study of blood T cell repertoires in COVID-19. Background on the study: Specimens from acute and convalescent COVID-19 originated in the United States, Italy and Spain. Sources were T cells, B-cell-depleted T cells, or PBMCs; the material itself was cDNA or gDNA.

Source study methods: Reference gene primer amplification in the assay estimated nucleated cell counts. Libraries were prepared by immunoSEQ multiplex PCR; TCRdb keeps only in-frame clonotypes and omits some of them. The V and J calls and clone size come from that table; D and trimming were worked out from the DNA. The sample lists about 76,000 clones, around 91% occurring once. The CDR3 runs to 14 residues. Per germline, CDR1 PRHDT and CDR2 FYEKMQ (reference sequence). The V segment lost 4 bases and the J segment 7 bases; nucleotides outside the gene matches: 8. The sample taken for sequencing was peripheral blood. The V gene is TRBV13, the J gene TRBJ2-7, with 9 bases matching TRBD2. This sequence was found in a woman in her 50s in a cohort sampled during active COVID-19. The CDR3 protein is CASSYSGSSTEQYF. The CDR3, as DNA: TGTGCCAGCAGCTATAGCGGGAGTAGCACTGAGCAGTACTTC.